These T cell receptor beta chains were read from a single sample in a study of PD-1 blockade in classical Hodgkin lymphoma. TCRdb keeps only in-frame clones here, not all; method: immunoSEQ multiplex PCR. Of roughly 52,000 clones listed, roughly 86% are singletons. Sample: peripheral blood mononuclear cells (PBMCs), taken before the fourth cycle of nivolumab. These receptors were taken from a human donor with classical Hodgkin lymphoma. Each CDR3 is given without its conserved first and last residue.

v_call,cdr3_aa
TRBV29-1,SGGGEGATGELF
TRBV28,ASSFGPQRGGQPQH
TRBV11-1,ASSSTGGTDTQY
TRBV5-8,ASSLLTRISGANVLT
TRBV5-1,ASSLYAGELF
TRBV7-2,ASSLFGTSGSNEQF
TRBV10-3,AISEGLASTDTQY
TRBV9,ASSRGLGNTIY
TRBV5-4,ASSLRETGNTEAF
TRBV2,ASSAGLRREKLF